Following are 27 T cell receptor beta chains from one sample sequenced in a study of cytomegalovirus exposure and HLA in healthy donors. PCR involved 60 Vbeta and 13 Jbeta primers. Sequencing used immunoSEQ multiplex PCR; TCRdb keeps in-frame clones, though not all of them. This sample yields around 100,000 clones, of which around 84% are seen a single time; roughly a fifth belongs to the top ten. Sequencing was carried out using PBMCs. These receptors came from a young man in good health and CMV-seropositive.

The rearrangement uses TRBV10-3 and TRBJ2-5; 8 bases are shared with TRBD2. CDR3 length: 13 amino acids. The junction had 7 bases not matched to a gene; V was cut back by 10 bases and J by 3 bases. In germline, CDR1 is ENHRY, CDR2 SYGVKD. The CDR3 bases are TGTGCCAGCCAAAAAGCGGGGGAAGAGACCCAGTACTTC. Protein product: CASQKAGEETQYF.

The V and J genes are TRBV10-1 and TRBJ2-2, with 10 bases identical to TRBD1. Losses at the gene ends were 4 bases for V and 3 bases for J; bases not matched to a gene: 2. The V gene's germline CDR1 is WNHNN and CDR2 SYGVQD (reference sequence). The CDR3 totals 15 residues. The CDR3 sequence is CASSGGQGYTGELFF. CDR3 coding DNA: TGCGCCAGCAGTGGGGGACAGGGGTACACCGGGGAGCTGTTTTTT.

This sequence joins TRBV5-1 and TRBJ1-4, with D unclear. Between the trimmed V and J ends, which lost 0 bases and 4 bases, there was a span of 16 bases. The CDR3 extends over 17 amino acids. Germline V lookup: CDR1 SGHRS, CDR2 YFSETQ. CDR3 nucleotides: TGCGCCAGCAGCTTGGTCACGAACGGTGAAGATAATGAAAAACTGTTTTTT. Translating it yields CASSLVTNGEDNEKLFF.

For the CDR3, the DNA is TGTGCCAGCAGCTACCTCAGGGGGCTTGGCTACACCTTC. It specifies CASSYLRGLGYTF. The rearrangement links TRBV7-2 to TRBJ1-2, with 8 bases fitting TRBD1. This CDR3 is 13 amino acids long. Germline V gene lookup returns CDR1 SGHTA and CDR2 FQGNSA. V was clipped by 4 bases and J by 7 bases; unmatched bases: 5.

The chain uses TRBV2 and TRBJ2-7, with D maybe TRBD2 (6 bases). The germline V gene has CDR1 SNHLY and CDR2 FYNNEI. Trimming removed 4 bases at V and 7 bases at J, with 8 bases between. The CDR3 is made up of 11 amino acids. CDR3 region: CASSVAGEQYV. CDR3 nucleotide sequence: TGTGCCAGCAGTGTGGCGGGGGAGCAGTACGTC.

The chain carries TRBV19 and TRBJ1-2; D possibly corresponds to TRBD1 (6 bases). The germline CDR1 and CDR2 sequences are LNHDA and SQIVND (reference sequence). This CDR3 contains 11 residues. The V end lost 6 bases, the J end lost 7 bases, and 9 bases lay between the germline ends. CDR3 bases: TGTGCCAGTAGCCAGGGGAGTGGCTACACCTTC. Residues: CASSQGSGYTF.

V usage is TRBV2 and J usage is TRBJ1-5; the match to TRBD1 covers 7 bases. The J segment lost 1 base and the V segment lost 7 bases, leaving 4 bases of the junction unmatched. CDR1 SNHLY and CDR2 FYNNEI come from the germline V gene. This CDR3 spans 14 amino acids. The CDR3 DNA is TGTGCCAGCACCCCAGGGGGGAGCAATCAGCCCCAGCATTTT. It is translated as CASTPGGSNQPQHF.

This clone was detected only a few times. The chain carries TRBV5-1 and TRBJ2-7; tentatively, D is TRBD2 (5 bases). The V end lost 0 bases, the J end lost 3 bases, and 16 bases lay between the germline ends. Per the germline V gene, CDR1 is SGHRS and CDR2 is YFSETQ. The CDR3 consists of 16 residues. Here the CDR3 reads CASSLVARIDYYEQYF. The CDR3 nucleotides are TGCGCCAGCAGCTTGGTCGCCAGGATAGACTACTACGAGCAGTACTTC.

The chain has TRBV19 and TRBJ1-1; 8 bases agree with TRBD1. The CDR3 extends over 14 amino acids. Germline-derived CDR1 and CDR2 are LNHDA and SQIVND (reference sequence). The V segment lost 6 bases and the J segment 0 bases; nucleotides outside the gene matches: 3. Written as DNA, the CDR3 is TGTGCCAGTAGGCGGACAGGGATGAACACTGAAGCTTTCTTT. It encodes CASRRTGMNTEAFF.

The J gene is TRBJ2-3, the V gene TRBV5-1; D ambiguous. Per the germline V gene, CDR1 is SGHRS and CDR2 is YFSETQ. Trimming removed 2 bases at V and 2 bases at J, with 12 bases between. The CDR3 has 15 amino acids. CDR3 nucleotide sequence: TGCGCCAGCAGCTTACCTACAGCATCCACAGATACGCAGTATTTT. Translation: CASSLPTASTDTQYF.

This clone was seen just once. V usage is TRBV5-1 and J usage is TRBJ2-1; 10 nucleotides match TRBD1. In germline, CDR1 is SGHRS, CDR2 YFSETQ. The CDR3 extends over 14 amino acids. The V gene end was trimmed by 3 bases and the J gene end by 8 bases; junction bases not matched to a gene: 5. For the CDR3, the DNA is TGCGCCAGCAGCTCAGGACAGGGGGGAGATGAGCAGTTCTTC. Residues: CASSSGQGGDEQFF. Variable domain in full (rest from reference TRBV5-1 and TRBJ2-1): KAGVTQTPRYLIKTRGQQVTLSCSPISGHRSVSWYQQTPGQGLQFLFEYFSETQRNKGNFPGRFSGRQFSNSRSEMNVSTLELGDSALYLCASSSGQGGDEQFFGPGTRLTVL.

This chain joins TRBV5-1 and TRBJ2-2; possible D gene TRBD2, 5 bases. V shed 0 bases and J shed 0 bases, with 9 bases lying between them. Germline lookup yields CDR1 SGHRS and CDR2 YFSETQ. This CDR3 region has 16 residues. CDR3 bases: TGCGCCAGCAGCTTGGCGGCGGAGGCGAACACCGGGGAGCTGTTTTTT. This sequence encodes CASSLAAEANTGELFF.

The CDR3 DNA is TGTGCCTGGATGGGTGGCAGGGCGATTACTGAAGCTTTCTTT. Residues: CAWMGGRAITEAFF. The chain carries TRBV30 and TRBJ1-1, with a tentative D call TRBD1 (5 bases). The CDR3 has 14 residues. V lost 4 bases to trimming and J lost 5 bases, with 17 bases between them. Germline V gene lookup returns CDR1 GTSNPN and CDR2 SVGIG (reference sequence). The full variable domain, with the rest looked up from reference TRBV30 and TRBJ1-1, is SQTIHQWPATLVQPVGSPLSLECTVEGTSNPNLYWYRQAAGRGLQLLFYSVGIGQISSEVPQNLSASRPQDRQFILSSKKLLLSDSGFYLCAWMGGRAITEAFFGQGTRLTVV.

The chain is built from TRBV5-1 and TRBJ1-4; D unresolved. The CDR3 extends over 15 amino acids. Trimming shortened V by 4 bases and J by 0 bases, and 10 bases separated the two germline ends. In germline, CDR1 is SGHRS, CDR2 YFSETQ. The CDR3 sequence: CASSATLPTNEKLFF. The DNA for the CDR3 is TGCGCCAGCAGCGCGACTCTACCAACTAATGAAAAACTGTTTTTT.

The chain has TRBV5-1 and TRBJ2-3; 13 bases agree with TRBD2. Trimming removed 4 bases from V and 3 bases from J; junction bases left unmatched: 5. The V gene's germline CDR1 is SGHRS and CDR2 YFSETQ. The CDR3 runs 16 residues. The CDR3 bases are TGCGCCAGCAGCCTCGGGGGACTAGCGGGAACAGATACGCAGTATTTT. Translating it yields CASSLGGLAGTDTQYF. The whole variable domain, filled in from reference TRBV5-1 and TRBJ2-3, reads KAGVTQTPRYLIKTRGQQVTLSCSPISGHRSVSWYQQTPGQGLQFLFEYFSETQRNKGNFPGRFSGRQFSNSRSEMNVSTLELGDSALYLCASSLGGLAGTDTQYFGPGTRLTVL.

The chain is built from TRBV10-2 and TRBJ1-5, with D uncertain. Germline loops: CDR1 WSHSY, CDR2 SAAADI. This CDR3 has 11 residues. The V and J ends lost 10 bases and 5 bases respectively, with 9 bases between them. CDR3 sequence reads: CATPRYQPQHF. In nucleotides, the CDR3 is TGCGCCACACCGCGCTATCAGCCCCAGCATTTT.

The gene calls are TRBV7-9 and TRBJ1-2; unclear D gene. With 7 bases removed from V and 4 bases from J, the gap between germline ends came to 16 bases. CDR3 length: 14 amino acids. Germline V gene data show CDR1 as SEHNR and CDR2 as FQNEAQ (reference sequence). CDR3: CASIPQGGVYGYTF. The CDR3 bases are TGTGCCAGCATACCCCAAGGCGGGGTCTATGGCTACACCTTC. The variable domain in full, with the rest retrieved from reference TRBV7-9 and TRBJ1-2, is DTGVSQNPRHKITKRGQNVTFRCDPISEHNRLYWYRQTLGQGPEFLTYFQNEAQLEKSRLLSDRFSAERPKGSFSTLEIQRTEQGDSAMYLCASIPQGGVYGYTFGSGTRLTVV.

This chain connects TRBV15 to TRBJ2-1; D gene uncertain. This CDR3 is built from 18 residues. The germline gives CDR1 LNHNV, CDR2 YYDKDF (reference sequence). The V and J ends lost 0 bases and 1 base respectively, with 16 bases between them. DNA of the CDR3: TGTGCCACCAGCAGAGAAGTTATTAGAAATCGTTCCTACAATGAGCAGTTCTTC. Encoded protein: CATSREVIRNRSYNEQFF.

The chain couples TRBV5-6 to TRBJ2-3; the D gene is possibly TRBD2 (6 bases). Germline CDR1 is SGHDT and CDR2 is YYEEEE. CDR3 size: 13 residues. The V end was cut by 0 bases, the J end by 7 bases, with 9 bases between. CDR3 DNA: TGTGCCAGCAGCTTGGGGGACTTCCATACGCAGTATTTT. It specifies CASSLGDFHTQYF.

The CDR3 DNA reads TGTGCCAGCTCACCACCTGGGGGACAGGGAGGCACAGATACGCAGTATTTT. The encoded protein is CASSPPGGQGGTDTQYF. The gene calls are TRBV18 and TRBJ2-3, with 9 positions matching TRBD1. After removal of 0 bases from V and 1 base from J, the junction contained 5 bases not matched to a gene. The CDR3 runs 17 residues. CDR1 and CDR2 from the germline V gene are KGHSH and LQKENI.

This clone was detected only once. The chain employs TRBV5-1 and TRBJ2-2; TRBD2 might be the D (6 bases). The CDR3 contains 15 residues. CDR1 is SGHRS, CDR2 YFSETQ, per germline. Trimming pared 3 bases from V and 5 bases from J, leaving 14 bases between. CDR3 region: CASSSGLSRTGELFF. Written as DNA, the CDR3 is TGCGCCAGCAGCTCGGGACTTAGTCGGACCGGGGAGCTGTTTTTT.

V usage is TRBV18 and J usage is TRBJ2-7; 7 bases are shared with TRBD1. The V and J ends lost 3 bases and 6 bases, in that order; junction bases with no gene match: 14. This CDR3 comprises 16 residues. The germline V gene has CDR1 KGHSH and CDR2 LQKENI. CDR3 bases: TGTGCCAGCTCACCTATTCGGGCAGGGGGATTGAGCGAGCAGTACGTC. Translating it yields CASSPIRAGGLSEQYV.

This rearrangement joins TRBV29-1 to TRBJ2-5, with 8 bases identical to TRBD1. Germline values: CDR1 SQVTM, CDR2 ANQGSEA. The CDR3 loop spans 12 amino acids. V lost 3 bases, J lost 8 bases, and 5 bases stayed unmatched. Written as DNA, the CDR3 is TGCAGCGTTGATCCCGGACAGGGTACCCAGTACTTC. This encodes CSVDPGQGTQYF.

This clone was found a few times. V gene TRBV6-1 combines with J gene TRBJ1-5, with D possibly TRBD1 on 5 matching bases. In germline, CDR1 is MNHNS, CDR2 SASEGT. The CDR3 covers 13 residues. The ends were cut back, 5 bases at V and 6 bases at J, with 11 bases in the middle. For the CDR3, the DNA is TGTGCCAGCAGTCTGATAAGGGGTCAGCCCCAGCATTTT. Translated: CASSLIRGQPQHF.

This CDR3 reads CASRPPGPEAFF. The DNA of the CDR3 is TGTGCCAGCAGACCGCCAGGGCCTGAAGCTTTCTTT. The gene calls are TRBV2 and TRBJ1-1; possible D gene TRBD1, 5 bases. CDR1 and CDR2 from the germline V gene are SNHLY and FYNNEI. V was clipped by 6 bases and J by 6 bases, with 11 bases between them. The CDR3 spans 12 residues.

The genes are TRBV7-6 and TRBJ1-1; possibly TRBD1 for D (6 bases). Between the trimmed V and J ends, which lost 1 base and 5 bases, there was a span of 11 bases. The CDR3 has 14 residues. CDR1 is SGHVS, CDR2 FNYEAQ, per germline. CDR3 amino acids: CASSLGGGGTEAFF. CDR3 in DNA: TGTGCCAGCAGCTTAGGAGGGGGTGGTACTGAAGCTTTCTTT.

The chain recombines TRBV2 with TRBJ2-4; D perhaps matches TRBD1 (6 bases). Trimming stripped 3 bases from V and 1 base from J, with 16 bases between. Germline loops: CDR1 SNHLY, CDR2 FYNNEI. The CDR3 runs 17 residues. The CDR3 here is CASSDFQGLVAKNIQYF. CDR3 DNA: TGTGCCAGCAGTGATTTCCAGGGGTTGGTGGCCAAAAACATTCAGTACTTC.